The next 18 T cell receptor beta chains were all read from a single sample in a study of Ad26.COV2.S vaccination and SARS-CoV-2 variants (dated by TCRdb to 2020 to 2023). The method was the immunoSEQ multiplex PCR assay. TCRdb took over this immuneACCESS table, retaining in-frame rearrangements with V and J assigned. Such tables are incomplete; in checked studies, under half of the missing clones stem from an unresolved V gene, and the remainder is unexplained. In this sample the table shows more than 300,000 clones, around four fifths of which occur a single time. In total, the top ten clones hold 2.1% of the sample. The sample's treatment or condition label, decoded: some 20 received Ad26.COV2.S at low or high dose, single or two shots; a few received placebo; per-sample allocation not given. For vaccine and placebo recipients, repertoires were sequenced using samples collected on day 63 after the first injection.

The sequencing used peripheral blood, collected in a trial of Ad26.COV2.S vaccine versus placebo. These receptors all come from a person aged 18-65 years who received the Ad26.COV2.S COVID-19 vaccine or a placebo.

J is TRBJ1-2 and V is TRBV6-6, with TRBD1 matching over 7 bases. Germline trimming cut 4 bases from V and 12 bases from J; bases unmatched to any gene: 14. CDR1 and CDR2 (germline): MNHNY, SVGAGI (reference sequence). The CDR3 runs to 14 residues. The CDR3 protein is CASSLQQGNYRHTF. Here the CDR3 DNA reads TGTGCCAGCAGTTTGCAACAGGGGAACTACCGCCACACCTTC.

The genes are TRBV3-1 (or the pseudogene TRBV3-2) and TRBJ2-2; 9 bases are shared with TRBD2. J was trimmed by 4 bases and V by 5 bases; bases with no gene match: 14. Germline CDR1 is LGHDT and CDR2 is YNNKEL (reference sequence). This CDR3 spans 18 amino acids. Here the CDR3 reads CASSRNAGGPVATGELFF. The DNA for the CDR3 is TGTGCCAGCAGCAGGAACGCGGGGGGGCCGGTCGCCACCGGGGAGCTGTTTTTT.

The chain recombines TRBV28 with TRBJ1-1; a possible D gene is TRBD1 (5 bases). The CDR3 extends over 14 amino acids. The germline gives CDR1 MDHEN, CDR2 SYDVKM. V lost 3 bases to trimming and J lost 3 bases, with 11 bases between them. In DNA, the CDR3 is TGTGCCAGCAGTTTGGGTGGCAGGGACACTGAAGCTTTCTTT. Protein sequence: CASSLGGRDTEAFF.

This chain uses TRBV28 with TRBJ2-3; D is perhaps TRBD2 (5 bases). The V end lost 0 bases, the J end lost 1 base, and 14 bases lay between the germline ends. The CDR3 consists of 17 residues. Germline V gene sequence: CDR1 MDHEN, CDR2 SYDVKM. The CDR3 sequence: CASSLWSGVGGTDTQYF. The CDR3 DNA follows: TGTGCCAGCAGTTTATGGTCCGGGGTTGGGGGCACAGATACGCAGTATTTT. Looking up the rest from reference TRBV28 and TRBJ2-3 gives the full variable domain: DVKVTQSSRYLVKRTGEKVFLECVQDMDHENMFWYRQDPGLGLRLIYFSYDVKMKEKGDIPEGYSVSREKKERFSLILESASTNQTSMYLCASSLWSGVGGTDTQYFGPGTRLTVL.

This chain links TRBV28 with TRBJ1-2; 10 bases agree with TRBD1. The CDR3 has 14 amino acids. Germline values: CDR1 MDHEN, CDR2 SYDVKM. Germline trimming cut 5 bases from V and 3 bases from J; bases unmatched to any gene: 3. The CDR3 region is CASSGTGVYYGYTF. The CDR3 nucleotides are TGTGCCAGCAGTGGGACAGGGGTGTACTATGGCTACACCTTC.

The chain combines TRBV4-2 with TRBJ1-2; no definite D call. V lost 4 bases and J lost 8, with 17 bases in between. The CDR3 runs 14 residues. Germline CDR1 reads LGHNA; CDR2 reads YNFKEQ. The CDR3 region is CASSPKGSPTGYTF. CDR3 in DNA: TGTGCCAGCAGCCCCAAGGGCAGCCCGACAGGCTACACCTTC.

The CDR3 nucleotides read TGTGCCACCAGTGATTTTCCTGGGACAGGGTCAGATACGCAGTATTTT. This translates into CATSDFPGTGSDTQYF. V and J are TRBV24-1 and TRBJ2-3; 9 positions match TRBD1. The V and J ends lost 1 base and 4 bases, in that order; junction bases with no gene match: 5. The CDR3 is made up of 16 amino acids. Germline-derived CDR1 and CDR2 are KGHDR and SFDVKD.

The V and J genes are TRBV6-5 and TRBJ1-4, with D unresolved. The V and J ends lost 6 bases and 0 bases respectively, with 2 bases between them. The CDR3 totals 12 residues. The germline CDR1 and CDR2 sequences are MNHEY and SVGAGI. CDR3: CASSATNEKLFF. CDR3 in DNA: TGTGCCAGCAGCGCAACTAATGAAAAACTGTTTTTT.

J is TRBJ2-1 and V is TRBV6-1, with 8 bases matching TRBD1. Germline CDR1 MNHNS, CDR2 SASEGT. The CDR3 length is 16 residues. After removal of 2 bases from V and 6 bases from J, the junction contained 9 bases not matched to a gene. The CDR3 coding sequence is TGTGCCAGCAGTGAAACGGGGGTACAGGGGGGCAATGAGCAGTTCTTC. The encoded protein is CASSETGVQGGNEQFF.

This rearrangement joins TRBV6-9 to TRBJ1-1; D is uncertain. In germline, CDR1 is MNHGY, CDR2 SVAAGI. This CDR3 region has 10 residues. Trimming cost V 10 bases and J 10 bases, with 13 bases left between them. CDR3 sequence: CANLGPGAFF. CDR3 nucleotides: TGTGCCAATCTCGGACCTGGAGCTTTCTTT.

Only one count was recorded for this clone. J is TRBJ2-7 and V is TRBV7-8, with D perhaps matching TRBD1 (6 bases). The V end was cut by 1 base, the J end by 0 bases, with 10 bases between. CDR3 size: 15 residues. In germline, CDR1 is SGHVS, CDR2 FQNEAQ. CDR3 amino acids: CASSLGGTYSYEQYF. CDR3 sequence (DNA): TGTGCCAGCAGCTTAGGAGGGACATACTCCTACGAGCAGTACTTC. The full variable domain, with the rest looked up from reference TRBV7-8 and TRBJ2-7, is GAGVSQSPRYKVAKRGQDVALRCDPISGHVSLFWYQQALGQGPEFLTYFQNEAQLDKSGLPSDRFFAERPEGSVSTLKIQRTQQEDSAVYLCASSLGGTYSYEQYFGPGTRLTVT.

The V gene is TRBV5-1, the J gene TRBJ1-1; D not resolved. Germline V gene data show CDR1 as SGHRS and CDR2 as YFSETQ. V was shortened by 1 base and J by 0 bases, with 7 bases between the two germline ends. This CDR3 has 14 amino acids. The CDR3 DNA follows: TGCGCCAGCAGCTTGCTAAACGTGAACACTGAAGCTTTCTTT. Protein product: CASSLLNVNTEAFF.

This clone occurred a few times. This chain connects TRBV29-1 to TRBJ2-7; the D gene is possibly TRBD2 (5 bases). V was cut by 6 bases and J by 5 bases, with 11 bases left in between. This CDR3 has 11 residues. CDR1 is SQVTM and CDR2 is ANQGSEA in the germline V gene. The CDR3: CSVAPGNEQYF. CDR3 nucleotide sequence: TGCAGCGTCGCCCCCGGGAACGAGCAGTACTTC.

The J gene is TRBJ1-5, the V gene TRBV6-5; tentatively, D is TRBD1 (5 bases). The V end was cut by 7 bases, the J end by 4 bases, with 11 bases between. Germline lookup yields CDR1 MNHEY and CDR2 SVGAGI. This CDR3 is built from 13 residues. The CDR3 here is CASNRGLNQPQHF. The CDR3 nucleotides read TGTGCCAGCAACCGGGGCCTGAATCAGCCCCAGCATTTT.

The CDR3 loop is CASSLGGGGAWADTQYF. CDR3 nucleotides: TGTGCCAGCAGCTTAGGTGGCGGGGGGGCCTGGGCAGATACGCAGTATTTT. V usage is TRBV7-2 and J usage is TRBJ2-3; 9 bases align to TRBD2. Trimming cost V 1 base and J 4 bases; bases outside gene matches: 9. Germline CDR1 and CDR2: SGHTA and FQGNSA. There are 17 residues in the CDR3.

This sequence joins TRBV7-3 and TRBJ2-1; possible D gene TRBD2, 5 bases. Germline lookup yields CDR1 SGHTA and CDR2 FQGTGA. Trimming left V 2 bases short and J 6 bases short, with 11 bases between. This CDR3 contains 14 residues. CDR3 protein: CASSLVLDRNEQFF. CDR3 DNA: TGTGCCAGCAGCTTAGTACTAGATCGCAATGAGCAGTTCTTC.

The chain has TRBV20-1 and TRBJ2-4; no definite D call. The germline CDR1 and CDR2 sequences are DFQATT and SNEGSKA (reference sequence). The CDR3 is made up of 10 amino acids. The germline V and J ends were trimmed by 3 bases and 12 bases, with 9 bases remaining between them. This chain's CDR3 is CSASYRGQYF. The CDR3 DNA sequence: TGCAGTGCTAGTTACCGCGGTCAGTACTTC.

V gene TRBV7-2 combines with J gene TRBJ1-3; no clear D gene. The CDR3 extends over 17 amino acids. Germline V gives CDR1 SGHTA, CDR2 FQGNSA. Trimming left V 0 bases short and J 0 bases short, with 12 bases between. In nucleotides, the CDR3 is TGTGCCAGCAGCTTAGCGATGGGTCCGGCCTCTGGAAACACCATATATTTT. As protein: CASSLAMGPASGNTIYF.